The next 26 T cell receptor beta chains were all read from a single sample in a study of cytomegalovirus exposure and HLA in healthy donors. PCR amplification relied on 60 Vbeta primers (plus 13 Jbeta primers). Sequencing was performed with immunoSEQ multiplex PCR; in TCRdb, only in-frame clones are kept and a portion is missing. Altogether about 110,000 clones are present, approximately 15% being singletons, with the ten largest covering 1.9%. Sequenced input: PBMCs. The receptors originated from a woman between 18 and 30 years old in good health and CMV-seronegative.

This clone was counted between two and nine times. The CDR3 reads CASSLGQGRETQYF. The CDR3 region has the DNA TGCGCCAGCAGCTTGGGACAGGGCAGGGAGACCCAGTACTTC. This chain links TRBV4-1 with TRBJ2-5, with TRBD1 identical over 9 bases. J lost 5 bases, V lost 5 bases, and 6 bases had no gene match. CDR3 length equals 14 residues. Germline lookup yields CDR1 MGHRA and CDR2 YSYEKL.

The gene calls are TRBV5-6 and TRBJ1-1; 8 positions agree with TRBD1. This CDR3 has 16 amino acids. CDR1 and CDR2 from the germline V gene are SGHDT and YYEEEE. The J segment lost 0 bases and the V segment lost 0 bases, leaving 4 bases of the junction unmatched. The CDR3 here is CASSLGQGTLNTEAFF. The DNA of the CDR3 is TGTGCCAGCAGCTTGGGACAGGGGACCCTGAACACTGAAGCTTTCTTT.

This clone was picked up a small number of times. This rearrangement joins TRBV13 to TRBJ2-5; D is possibly TRBD2 (6 bases). Germline V CDR1 and CDR2: PRHDT, FYEKMQ (reference sequence). The ends were cut back, 2 bases at V and 1 base at J, with 17 bases in the middle. The CDR3 runs 17 residues. The DNA of the CDR3 is TGTGCCAGCAGCTTAAAGGCTGGGAGGACTCTCCAAGAGACCCAGTACTTC. Translating it yields CASSLKAGRTLQETQYF.

The chain recombines TRBV28 with TRBJ1-5; 8 bases are shared with TRBD1. This CDR3 spans 14 amino acids. Germline V gene sequence: CDR1 MDHEN, CDR2 SYDVKM. V lost 6 bases, J lost 8 bases, and 9 bases stayed unmatched. The chain's CDR3 is CASRLAGGVEPQHF. In DNA form, the CDR3 reads TGTGCCAGCAGGTTGGCAGGGGGCGTAGAGCCCCAGCATTTT.

This clone was counted between two and nine times. The chain couples TRBV5-6 to TRBJ2-7; D is uncertain. Trimming cost V 0 bases and J 7 bases, with 5 bases left between them. This CDR3 has 11 amino acids. Germline CDR1 SGHDT, CDR2 YYEEEE. CDR3 nucleotide sequence: TGTGCCAGCAGCTTGGGGCGGGAGCAGTACTTC. Protein: CASSLGREQYF.

CDR3 coding DNA: TGTGCCAGCAGCTGCCTCGGGGGGGGGTCAAGTCAGCCCCAGCATTTT. Protein sequence: CASSCLGGGSSQPQHF. J is TRBJ1-5 and V is TRBV7-3, with D possibly matching TRBD1 (5 bases). Germline CDR1 is SGHTA and CDR2 is FQGTGA. The CDR3 totals 16 residues. The V and J ends lost 4 bases and 6 bases respectively, with 19 bases between them.

The chain couples TRBV30 to TRBJ1-1; 8 bases agree with TRBD1. Germline lookup yields CDR1 GTSNPN and CDR2 SVGIG (reference sequence). Trimming removed 3 bases from V and 0 bases from J; junction bases left unmatched: 12. This CDR3 is 17 amino acids long. For the CDR3, the DNA is TGTGCCTGGAGGGAAGACCGGACAGGGATCATGAACACTGAAGCTTTCTTT. This sequence encodes CAWREDRTGIMNTEAFF.

CDR3 amino acids: CASRTGQGVGYTF. Written as DNA, the CDR3 is TGTGCCAGCAGAACGGGACAGGGGGTTGGCTACACCTTC. The genes are TRBV6-1 and TRBJ1-2; 11 nucleotides line up with TRBD1. The CDR3 extends over 13 amino acids. Germline CDR1 MNHNS, CDR2 SASEGT. Trimming at V came to 6 bases and at J to 7 bases, leaving 4 bases not matched to a gene.

A few counts support this clone. The chain links TRBV15 to TRBJ2-3; D is perhaps TRBD1 (5 bases). Per the germline V gene, CDR1 is LNHNV and CDR2 is YYDKDF (reference sequence). Trimming pared 0 bases from V and 2 bases from J, leaving 9 bases between. The CDR3 contains 15 residues. CDR3 residues: CATSRDRGFTDTQYF. In DNA, the CDR3 is TGTGCCACCAGCAGAGATAGGGGTTTCACAGATACGCAGTATTTT. Variable domain in full (rest from reference TRBV15 and TRBJ2-3): DAMVIQNPRYQVTQFGKPVTLSCSQTLNHNVMYWYQQKSSQAPKLLFHYYDKDFNNEADTPDNFQSRRPNTSFCFLDIRSPGLGDTAMYLCATSRDRGFTDTQYFGPGTRLTVL.

The V and J genes are TRBV11-3 and TRBJ2-7, with D possibly being TRBD2 (5 bases). The CDR3 spans 15 residues. Trimming cost V 5 bases and J 6 bases, with 20 bases left between them. CDR1 is SGHNT and CDR2 is YENEEA in the germline V gene. The chain's CDR3 is CASSPPRGESAEQYF. CDR3 sequence (DNA): TGTGCCAGCAGCCCCCCCCGGGGTGAGTCGGCCGAGCAGTACTTC. Complete variable domain (other parts from reference TRBV11-3 and TRBJ2-7): EAGVVQSPRYKIIEKKQPVAFWCNPISGHNTLYWYLQNLGQGPELLIRYENEEAVDDSQLPKDRFSAERLKGVDSTLKIQPAELGDSAVYLCASSPPRGESAEQYFGPGTRLTVT.

The chain joins TRBV4-2 to TRBJ2-7; weak D call: TRBD1 (6 bases). The CDR3 sequence is 14 residues long. V was clipped by 3 bases and J by 3 bases, with 12 bases between them. Germline CDR1 LGHNA, CDR2 YNFKEQ. CDR3 sequence reads: CASSHGTTFYEQYF. The CDR3, as DNA: TGTGCCAGCAGCCACGGGACAACCTTCTACGAGCAGTACTTC.

The rearrangement links TRBV7-9 to TRBJ1-5; a weak D match, TRBD1 (5 bases). This CDR3 is built from 15 residues. The germline V and J ends were trimmed by 5 bases and 7 bases, with 18 bases remaining between them. Per the germline V gene, CDR1 is SEHNR and CDR2 is FQNEAQ (reference sequence). Here the CDR3 reads CASSPGGGAGQPQHF. In DNA, the CDR3 is TGTGCCAGCAGCCCCGGGGGAGGGGCCGGCCAGCCCCAGCATTTT.

This clone has more than one count but fewer than ten. The rearrangement joins TRBV28 to TRBJ2-7; 8 nucleotides line up with TRBD2. Germline values: CDR1 MDHEN, CDR2 SYDVKM. This CDR3 has 15 residues. The ends lost 3 bases at V and 1 base at J; junction bases unmatched: 5. This CDR3 is CASSFVTSASYEQYF. The CDR3 DNA follows: TGTGCCAGCAGTTTCGTGACTAGCGCGTCCTACGAGCAGTACTTC.

V is TRBV7-9 and J is TRBJ2-1; 7 nucleotides match TRBD2. Per germline, CDR1 SEHNR and CDR2 FQNEAQ (reference sequence). The V segment lost 8 bases and the J segment 4 bases; nucleotides outside the gene matches: 14. The CDR3 length is 16 residues. CDR3 sequence: CASAGVRGRLYNEQFF. The CDR3 nucleotides are TGTGCCAGCGCGGGGGTTCGGGGCAGACTATACAATGAGCAGTTCTTC.

This chain joins TRBV25-1 and TRBJ1-1, with a tentative D call TRBD1 (6 bases). Germline CDR1 is MGHDK and CDR2 is SYGVNS. The ends were cut back, 4 bases at V and 7 bases at J, with 16 bases in the middle. The CDR3 length is 14 residues. For the CDR3, the DNA is TGTGCCAGCAGTGCAGTGGGAAACAGGGTTGAAGCTTTCTTT. Translated, it gives CASSAVGNRVEAFF.

The table lists this clone with a few counts. The gene calls are TRBV5-1 and TRBJ1-1, with TRBD1 as a possible D gene (5 bases). Trimming cost V 0 bases and J 1 base, with 7 bases left between them. From germline, CDR1 is SGHRS and CDR2 YFSETQ. The CDR3 totals 14 residues. CDR3 sequence: CASSLGDRNTEAFF. DNA for the CDR3: TGCGCCAGCAGCTTGGGCGACAGGAACACTGAAGCTTTCTTT.

This clone has just a few counts. The J gene is TRBJ1-1, the V gene TRBV19; tentatively, D is TRBD1 (5 bases). Germline CDR1 LNHDA, CDR2 SQIVND (reference sequence). Trimming removed 3 bases at V and 5 bases at J, with 16 bases between. This CDR3 has 15 amino acids. CDR3 residues: CASSILQEWRTEAFF. The CDR3 nucleotides are TGTGCCAGTAGTATCTTACAGGAGTGGCGGACTGAAGCTTTCTTT.

This clone was detected a few times. Written as DNA, the CDR3 is TGTGCCAGTAGTCCTCGTTCCGGGGTGACCCAGTACTTC. It specifies CASSPRSGVTQYF. The chain joins TRBV19 to TRBJ2-5, with a weak D call TRBD2 (5 bases). Trimming removed 5 bases at V and 7 bases at J, with 14 bases between. Looked up from germline, CDR1 is LNHDA and CDR2 is SQIVND (reference sequence). This CDR3 region has 13 residues.

The chain's CDR3 is CASSYQTGAGYTF. For the CDR3, the DNA is TGTGCCAGCAGTTACCAGACAGGGGCTGGCTACACCTTC. V and J are TRBV6-5 and TRBJ1-2, with 8 positions matching TRBD1. This CDR3 comprises 13 residues. CDR1 is MNHEY, CDR2 SVGAGI, per germline. Trimming cost V 2 bases and J 7 bases; bases outside gene matches: 3.

J is TRBJ2-7 and V is TRBV6-1; D uncertain. Per the germline V gene, CDR1 is MNHNS and CDR2 is SASEGT. The CDR3 covers 13 residues. V was trimmed by 3 bases and J by 2 bases, leaving 8 bases between them. CDR3 nucleotide sequence: TGTGCCAGCAGTGACAGGTACCCCTACGAGCAGTACTTC. It translates to CASSDRYPYEQYF.

Here the CDR3 reads CASSKDLGQGNTGELFF. DNA of the CDR3: TGTGCCAGCAGCAAAGACCTGGGACAGGGAAACACCGGGGAGCTGTTTTTT. V is TRBV21-1 and J is TRBJ2-2; the table's D call of TRBD1 was not tested on the DNA. TRBV21-1 is noted as a pseudogene. This CDR3 has 17 amino acids.

This clone is judged medium-sized. The chain carries TRBV6-1 and TRBJ2-7; D unclear. The CDR3 is made up of 14 amino acids. The germline V and J ends were trimmed by 0 bases and 2 bases, with 8 bases remaining between them. Germline CDR1 and CDR2: MNHNS and SASEGT. The DNA of the CDR3 is TGTGCCAGCAGTGAAGCGTCTCAGGCCTACGAGCAGTACTTC. Translated, it gives CASSEASQAYEQYF.

The chain carries TRBV28 and TRBJ2-5, with D unresolved. The CDR3 has 15 amino acids. V dropped 8 bases and J dropped 7 bases, with 23 bases sitting between them. Looked up from germline, CDR1 is MDHEN and CDR2 is SYDVKM. The CDR3 sequence: CASQTDAAPRMTQYF. CDR3 DNA sequence: TGTGCCAGCCAAACCGATGCGGCCCCCCGGATGACCCAGTACTTC.

This clone was counted between two and nine times. The rearrangement uses TRBV5-1 and TRBJ2-7, with 12 nucleotides matching TRBD1. This CDR3 spans 14 amino acids. Germline V lookup: CDR1 SGHRS, CDR2 YFSETQ. V trimming: 4 bases; J trimming: 5 bases; junction bases outside the gene matches: 4. In nucleotides, the CDR3 is TGCGCCAGCAGCCAGGGACAGGGGGCGAACGAGCAGTACTTC. Residues: CASSQGQGANEQYF. Based on the CDR3 plus reference TRBV5-1 and TRBJ2-7, the full variable domain is KAGVTQTPRYLIKTRGQQVTLSCSPISGHRSVSWYQQTPGQGLQFLFEYFSETQRNKGNFPGRFSGRQFSNSRSEMNVSTLELGDSALYLCASSQGQGANEQYFGPGTRLTVT.

The rearrangement uses TRBV15 and TRBJ2-1; 11 nucleotides align to TRBD2. The CDR3 spans 15 residues. The germline gives CDR1 LNHNV, CDR2 YYDKDF (reference sequence). J lost 5 bases, V lost 0 bases, and 0 bases had no gene match. The chain's CDR3 is CATSRELAGDNEQFF. As DNA, the CDR3 is TGTGCCACCAGCAGAGAACTAGCGGGAGACAATGAGCAGTTCTTC.

The chain is built from TRBV4-2 and TRBJ2-3, with a weak D call TRBD2 (5 bases). The CDR3 is made up of 14 amino acids. Germline loops: CDR1 LGHNA, CDR2 YNFKEQ. V lost 3 bases and J 5 bases, leaving 12 bases between the germline ends. CDR3 region: CASSHGGSGDTQYF. The CDR3 coding sequence is TGTGCCAGCAGCCACGGCGGGTCAGGAGATACGCAGTATTTT.